The sequence of this T cell receptor beta chain was determined in a study of blood T cell repertoires in COVID-19. Study-level background: Acute-phase and convalescent COVID-19 samples originated in the United States, Italy and Spain.

Per the study methods: Amplified reference gene primers provided the basis for estimating nucleated cell counts. Libraries were prepared by immunoSEQ multiplex PCR; TCRdb keeps only in-frame clonotypes and omits some of them. V and J calls plus clone size are reproduced from that table; the DNA served to infer D and trimming. This sample yields 200,000 to 250,000 clones, of which about nine tenths are seen a single time; roughly 2.6% belongs to the top ten. Germline V gene data show CDR1 as MGHRA and CDR2 as YSYEKL. Trimming took 3 bases from V and 0 from J; bases not matched to a gene: 6. The CDR3 has 16 residues.

This chain joins TRBV4-1 and TRBJ2-7, with 9 positions matching TRBD1. The clonotype was recovered from a man younger than 40 with COVID-19, enrolled during active disease. What was sequenced was peripheral blood. The CDR3 bases are TGCGCCAGCAGCCAGAGGGGACAGGGTCTCTCCTACGAGCAGTACTTC. Translating it yields CASSQRGQGLSYEQYF.